The clone carrying this TCR beta chain was counted at least ten times. Its antigen is not identified. Investigators profiled TCR beta VDJ and CDR3 from genomic DNA template. TCRdb reprocessed the reads via MiXCR and lists one record per CDR3 protein. The data show about 250,000 distinct CDR3 sequences, with around half seen just once and roughly 8% held by the top ten. This CDR3 has 15 amino acids. Germline V gene lookup returns CDR1 SGHRS and CDR2 YFSETQ. V lost 0 bases and J lost 5, with 15 bases in between. The data were taken from a study of CD8+CD57+ T cells in acquired aplastic anemia. The wider study: Sorted CD4+ and CD8+ cells yielded around 3.2 ug of DNA on average. General observations from the study: Simpson's diversity of CD8+ cells was not significantly different in patients compared with controls.

Patients who underwent sequencing had shown CD8+CD57+ cell expansion by flow cytometry. Patient blood was sampled before any therapy had been received. The V and J genes are TRBV5-1 and TRBJ2-7, with D maybe TRBD2 (6 bases). The sample comprised sorted CD4+, CD8+, or CD8+CD57+ T cells (not recorded which) from PBMCs. The clonotype comes from a human donor with aplastic anemia. CDR3 in DNA: TGCGCCAGCAGCTTGGCCGGGGGTCCGGTACACGAGCAGTACTTC. It yields the protein CASSLAGGPVHEQYF.